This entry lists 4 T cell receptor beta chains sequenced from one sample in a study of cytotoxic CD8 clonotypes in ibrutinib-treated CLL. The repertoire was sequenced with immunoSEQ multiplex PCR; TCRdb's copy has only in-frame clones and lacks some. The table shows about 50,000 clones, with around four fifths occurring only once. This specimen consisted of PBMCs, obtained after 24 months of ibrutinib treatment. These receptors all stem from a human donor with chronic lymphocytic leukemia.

CDR3 sequence: CASRGVAGELFF. DNA of the CDR3: TGTGCCAGCCGTGGGGTCGCCGGGGAGCTGTTTTTT. The chain uses TRBV11-2 and TRBJ2-2; D is unclear. This CDR3 contains 12 residues. The germline V gene has CDR1 SGHAT and CDR2 FQNNGV. V gave up 8 bases and J gave up 6 bases, with 10 bases separating them.

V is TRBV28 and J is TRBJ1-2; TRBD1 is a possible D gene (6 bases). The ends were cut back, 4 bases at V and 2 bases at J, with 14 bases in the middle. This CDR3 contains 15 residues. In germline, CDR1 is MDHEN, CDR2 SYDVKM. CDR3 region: CASSSFWTDNYGYTF. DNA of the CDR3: TGTGCCAGCAGTTCCTTCTGGACAGACAACTATGGCTACACCTTC.

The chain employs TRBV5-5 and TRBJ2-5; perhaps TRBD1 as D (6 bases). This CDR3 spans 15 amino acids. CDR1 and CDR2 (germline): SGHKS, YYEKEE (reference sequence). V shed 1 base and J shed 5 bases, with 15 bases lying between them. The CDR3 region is CASSLTLQGRETQYF. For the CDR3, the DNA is TGTGCCAGCAGCTTGACCTTACAGGGACGGGAGACCCAGTACTTC.

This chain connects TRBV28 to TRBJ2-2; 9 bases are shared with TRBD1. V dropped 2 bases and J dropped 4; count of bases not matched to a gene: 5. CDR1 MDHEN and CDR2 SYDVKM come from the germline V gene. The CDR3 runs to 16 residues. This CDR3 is CASSLEGQGPTGELFF. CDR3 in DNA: TGTGCCAGCAGTTTAGAGGGACAGGGACCCACCGGGGAGCTGTTTTTT.